These 28 T cell receptor beta chains share one sample of origin, sequenced in a study of blood T cell repertoires in COVID-19. Clones were sequenced by immunoSEQ multiplex PCR, and TCRdb holds only the in-frame ones, with some missing. The data show under 150,000 clones, 79% seen once. Material for sequencing was peripheral blood. The receptors originated from a woman of 80 years or more with acute or convalescent COVID-19.

This rearrangement joins TRBV19 to TRBJ1-5; weak D call: TRBD1 (5 bases). Germline CDR1 and CDR2: LNHDA and SQIVND (reference sequence). V lost 9 bases and J lost 3, with 18 bases in between. The length of the CDR3 is 15 residues. CDR3 residues: CASRGAGGYNQPQHF. CDR3 bases: TGTGCCAGCCGAGGGGCGGGGGGGTACAATCAGCCCCAGCATTTT.

CDR3 sequence reads: CASSSSGTFQETQYF. As DNA, the CDR3 is TGTGCCAGCAGCTCCTCCGGGACTTTCCAAGAGACCCAGTACTTC. V usage is TRBV7-2 and J usage is TRBJ2-5; tentative D call: TRBD2 (6 bases). V lost 4 bases and J lost 1, with 13 bases in between. Germline V gene sequence: CDR1 SGHTA, CDR2 FQGNSA. The CDR3 has 15 amino acids.

The chain is built from TRBV12-3 or TRBV12-4 and TRBJ1-1; no clear D. The CDR3 loop spans 13 amino acids. Trimming shortened V by 5 bases and J by 2 bases, and 9 bases separated the two germline ends. DNA of the CDR3: TGTGCCAGCAGTCCCTGGCAAAACACTGAAGCTTTCTTT. Its protein is CASSPWQNTEAFF.

This sequence joins TRBV25-1 and TRBJ2-7, with 14 positions matching TRBD2. Germline loops: CDR1 MGHDK, CDR2 SYGVNS. The CDR3 runs 17 residues. After removal of 3 bases from V and 3 bases from J, the junction contained 7 bases not matched to a gene. This CDR3 is CASSEGLAGAQIYEQYF. CDR3 DNA sequence: TGTGCCAGCAGTGAGGGACTAGCGGGGGCACAGATCTACGAGCAGTACTTC.

The rearrangement uses TRBV30 and TRBJ1-1; D possibly corresponds to TRBD1 (6 bases). Germline CDR1 GTSNPN, CDR2 SVGIG (reference sequence). The germline V and J ends were trimmed by 3 bases and 2 bases, with 13 bases remaining between them. This CDR3 comprises 14 residues. The CDR3 loop reads CAWSVQGRNTEAFF. The CDR3 DNA is TGTGCCTGGAGCGTCCAGGGGAGAAACACTGAAGCTTTCTTT. Drawing the rest from reference TRBV30 and TRBJ1-1, the complete variable domain is SQTIHQWPATLVQPVGSPLSLECTVEGTSNPNLYWYRQAAGRGLQLLFYSVGIGQISSEVPQNLSASRPQDRQFILSSKKLLLSDSGFYLCAWSVQGRNTEAFFGQGTRLTVV.

The chain employs TRBV4-3 and TRBJ1-4, with 7 bases identical to TRBD1. Germline lookup yields CDR1 LGHNA and CDR2 YSLEER. J gave up 0 bases and V 4 bases, and 5 bases lay outside the gene matches. CDR3 length: 16 amino acids. CDR3 DNA: TGCGCCAGCAGCCGCGTCACAGGGGCAACTAATGAAAAACTGTTTTTT. It codes for CASSRVTGATNEKLFF.

Notes on this clone: Since a much larger clone is just one base distant, this may be a read error. The DNA for the CDR3 is TGTGCCAGCAGCCTACTCTCCTACGAGCAGTACTTC. It yields the protein CASSLLSYEQYF. The V and J genes are TRBV11-2 and TRBJ2-7; D remains unclear. Trimming removed 5 bases at V and 0 bases at J, with 5 bases between. CDR3 length equals 12 residues. Per germline, CDR1 SGHAT and CDR2 FQNNGV.

This clone appeared once. This chain joins TRBV9 and TRBJ2-1; 10 bases are a match to TRBD2. This CDR3 comprises 21 residues. J was trimmed by 1 base and V by 3 bases; bases with no gene match: 19. Germline CDR1 reads SGDLS; CDR2 reads YYNGEE. The CDR3 loop is CASSARGGTSGARGSYNEQFF. CDR3 coding DNA: TGTGCCAGCAGCGCCAGGGGAGGAACTAGCGGGGCCCGAGGGTCCTACAATGAGCAGTTCTTC.

The chain recombines TRBV5-8 with TRBJ2-1; 10 bases align to TRBD2. Germline V lookup: CDR1 SGHTS, CDR2 YDEGEE. Trimming at V came to 3 bases and at J to 7 bases, leaving 10 bases not matched to a gene. The length of the CDR3 is 16 residues. The CDR3 nucleotides read TGTGCCAGCAGCTGGGCCCCACTAGCGGGGATGAATGAGCAGTTCTTC. Its protein is CASSWAPLAGMNEQFF.

The chain combines TRBV11-2 with TRBJ1-1; D is possibly TRBD1 (5 bases). The CDR3 covers 16 residues. V was shortened by 1 base and J by 2 bases, with 14 bases between the two germline ends. The germline V gene has CDR1 SGHAT and CDR2 FQNNGV. CDR3 loop: CASSLGGARTNTEAFF. The CDR3, as DNA: TGTGCCAGCAGCTTAGGCGGGGCTCGAACTAACACTGAAGCTTTCTTT. The variable domain in full, with the rest retrieved from reference TRBV11-2 and TRBJ1-1, is EAGVAQSPRYKIIEKRQSVAFWCNPISGHATLYWYQQILGQGPKLLIQFQNNGVVDDSQLPKDRFSAERLKGVDSTLKIQPAKLEDSAVYLCASSLGGARTNTEAFFGQGTRLTVV.

The rearrangement uses TRBV2 and TRBJ1-3, with 8 positions matching TRBD1. With 4 bases clipped from V and 4 bases from J, the junction kept 6 bases outside the gene matches. From germline, CDR1 is SNHLY and CDR2 FYNNEI. CDR3 length equals 15 residues. CDR3 in DNA: TGTGCCAGCAGTGCATCGACAGGGGAGGGAAACACCATATATTTT. Translation gives CASSASTGEGNTIYF.

The rearrangement uses TRBV5-1 and TRBJ2-5; D remains unclear. Trimming took off 4 bases at V and 0 bases at J, with 4 bases between the two ends. The germline gives CDR1 SGHRS, CDR2 YFSETQ. The CDR3 runs to 12 residues. DNA of the CDR3: TGCGCCAGCAGCACAGACCAAGAGACCCAGTACTTC. It specifies CASSTDQETQYF. Looking up the rest from reference TRBV5-1 and TRBJ2-5 gives the full variable domain: KAGVTQTPRYLIKTRGQQVTLSCSPISGHRSVSWYQQTPGQGLQFLFEYFSETQRNKGNFPGRFSGRQFSNSRSEMNVSTLELGDSALYLCASSTDQETQYFGPGTRLLVL.

This clone was counted only a few times. The chain combines TRBV19 with TRBJ1-5; TRBD1 agrees at 7 bases. V shed 4 bases, J shed 0 bases, and the junction held 3 bases outside the gene matches. Germline loops: CDR1 LNHDA, CDR2 SQIVND (reference sequence). The CDR3 has 15 residues. The DNA of the CDR3 is TGTGCCAGTAGTAGGGGACAGCTTAGCAATCAGCCCCAGCATTTT. Translating it yields CASSRGQLSNQPQHF.

This clone came up once. The rearrangement joins TRBV7-9 to TRBJ2-1; weak D call: TRBD2 (5 bases). Trimming shortened V by 4 bases and J by 9 bases, and 16 bases separated the two germline ends. In germline, CDR1 is SEHNR, CDR2 FQNEAQ (reference sequence). The CDR3 runs to 14 residues. Here the CDR3 reads CASSSGQDSSEQFF. DNA for the CDR3: TGTGCCAGCAGCTCCGGGCAGGACTCGAGTGAGCAGTTCTTC.

The chain couples TRBV2 to TRBJ1-2, with 8 bases matching TRBD1. This CDR3 region has 13 residues. The ends lost 7 bases at V and 8 bases at J; junction bases unmatched: 9. Germline V gives CDR1 SNHLY, CDR2 FYNNEI. The CDR3 DNA sequence: TGTGCCAGCACCCAGGGGGCGGGTAGGGGCTACACCTTC. Its translation: CASTQGAGRGYTF. The full variable domain, completed using reference TRBV2 and TRBJ1-2, is EPEVTQTPSHQVTQMGQEVILRCVPISNHLYFYWYRQILGQKVEFLVSFYNNEISEKSEIFDDQFSVERPDGSNFTLKIRSTKLEDSAMYFCASTQGAGRGYTFGSGTRLTVV.

The genes are TRBV19 and TRBJ2-5, with 12 bases fitting TRBD2. The CDR3 runs 16 residues. Germline V gene data show CDR1 as LNHDA and CDR2 as SQIVND (reference sequence). Unmatched junction bases numbered 10, after V lost 8 bases and J lost 3 bases. The CDR3 loop is CASEIPLAGGEETQYF. The CDR3 nucleotides read TGTGCCAGTGAGATACCGCTAGCGGGGGGGGAAGAGACCCAGTACTTC.

The chain recombines TRBV5-4 with TRBJ1-2; a possible D gene is TRBD1 (5 bases). The CDR3 sequence is 15 residues long. Germline CDR1 reads SGHNT; CDR2 reads YYREEE (reference sequence). V lost 4 bases, J lost 4 bases, and 17 bases lay in between. CDR3 residues: CASSTTGGGSYGYTF. CDR3 DNA sequence: TGTGCCAGCAGCACGACCGGCGGGGGAAGCTATGGCTACACCTTC.

The chain joins TRBV28 to TRBJ1-2; TRBD1 matches 7 bases. CDR1 is MDHEN and CDR2 is SYDVKM in the germline V gene. This CDR3 region has 14 residues. The V gene end was trimmed by 4 bases and the J gene end by 0 bases; junction bases not matched to a gene: 2. The CDR3, as DNA: TGTGCCAGCAGTTCGGGACAGCCTAACTATGGCTACACCTTC. It yields the protein CASSSGQPNYGYTF.

The CDR3 DNA reads TGTGCCAGCAGTGTGATAGGACAGGGCAACGAGCAGTACTTC. Translating it yields CASSVIGQGNEQYF. The V call is TRBV2, the J call TRBJ2-7, with TRBD1 identical over 8 bases. V shed 4 bases and J 5 bases; nucleotides not matched to a gene: 7. The CDR3 has 14 amino acids. Per germline, CDR1 SNHLY and CDR2 FYNNEI.

The chain joins TRBV7-9 to TRBJ1-1, with D unresolved. The germline V and J ends were trimmed by 4 bases and 0 bases, with 9 bases remaining between them. There are 14 residues in the CDR3. From germline, CDR1 is SEHNR and CDR2 FQNEAQ (reference sequence). The CDR3 region is CASSWRTLNTEAFF. DNA of the CDR3: TGTGCCAGCAGCTGGAGGACGTTGAACACTGAAGCTTTCTTT.

The CDR3 nucleotides are TGCGCCAGCAGCCCCCCGTCCGGGGAGGGGACTGAAGCTTTCTTT. Its protein is CASSPPSGEGTEAFF. V gene TRBV5-1 combines with J gene TRBJ1-1; D is possibly TRBD1 (5 bases). V shed 4 bases and J shed 5 bases, with 18 bases lying between them. The CDR3 totals 15 residues. Germline assignment: CDR1 SGHRS and CDR2 YFSETQ.

In DNA form, the CDR3 reads TGTGCCAGCTCAAGACTAGCGGGAGACGAGCAGTACTTC. Its translation is CASSRLAGDEQYF. The chain employs TRBV18 and TRBJ2-7; 12 bases fit TRBD2. The CDR3 length is 13 residues. V trimming: 5 bases; J trimming: 5 bases; junction bases outside the gene matches: 1. Looked up from germline, CDR1 is KGHSH and CDR2 is LQKENI.

This clone was seen only once. The genes are TRBV28 and TRBJ1-2; TRBD1 matches 8 bases. V trimming: 9 bases; J trimming: 1 base; junction bases outside the gene matches: 4. The V gene's germline CDR1 is MDHEN and CDR2 SYDVKM. CDR3 size: 13 residues. CDR3 protein: CASFRGRNYGYTF. The CDR3 DNA sequence: TGTGCCAGTTTCAGGGGGCGTAACTATGGCTACACCTTC.

A word on this clone: Other DNA sequences in this sample translate to the same CDR3. CDR3 protein: CASGLVGLRQGLYNEQFF. The CDR3, as DNA: TGTGCTAGTGGTTTGGTGGGCTTGCGACAGGGGCTCTACAATGAGCAGTTCTTC. The chain couples TRBV12-5 to TRBJ2-1; 8 nucleotides line up with TRBD1. V lost 0 bases, J lost 3 bases, and 10 bases stayed unmatched. The V gene's germline CDR1 is LGHNT and CDR2 FRNRAP. This CDR3 contains 18 residues. The full variable domain, with the rest looked up from reference TRBV12-5 and TRBJ2-1, is DARVTQTPRHKVTEMGQEVTMRCQPILGHNTVFWYRQTMMQGLELLAYFRNRAPLDDSGMPKDRFSAEMPDATLATLKIQPSEPRDSAVYFCASGLVGLRQGLYNEQFFGPGTRLTVL.

This rearrangement joins TRBV11-2 to TRBJ2-5; possible D gene TRBD1, 5 bases. V shed 8 bases and J shed 5 bases, with 15 bases lying between them. This CDR3 region has 13 residues. Germline V CDR1 and CDR2: SGHAT, FQNNGV. CDR3 DNA: TGTGCCAGCGGACCTAGGGGATCGGAGACCCAGTACTTC. Residues: CASGPRGSETQYF.

The CDR3 DNA sequence: TGTGCCAGTAGTAGATTTGAAGGGGTAGGGAACACTGAAGCTTTCTTT. It is translated as CASSRFEGVGNTEAFF. The chain has TRBV19 and TRBJ1-1, with D possibly matching TRBD1 (5 bases). The CDR3 totals 16 residues. V was trimmed by 4 bases and J by 1 base, leaving 16 bases between them. CDR1 LNHDA and CDR2 SQIVND come from the germline V gene (reference sequence).

V is TRBV2 and J is TRBJ1-5; TRBD1 agrees at 7 bases. The V and J ends lost 6 bases and 7 bases, in that order; junction bases with no gene match: 9. This CDR3 has 14 amino acids. The germline gives CDR1 SNHLY, CDR2 FYNNEI. In DNA form, the CDR3 reads TGTGCCAGCAGCCTCACAGGGGCTGGACAGCCCCAGCATTTT. It is translated as CASSLTGAGQPQHF.

The chain recombines TRBV4-2 with TRBJ2-3; 7 nucleotides line up with TRBD2. Germline CDR1 is LGHNA and CDR2 is YNFKEQ. The CDR3 consists of 15 residues. V dropped 1 base and J dropped 6; count of bases not matched to a gene: 7. CDR3 bases: TGTGCCAGCAGCCAAGTAGCGGGTCCCGAGGATACGCAGTATTTT. Its protein product is CASSQVAGPEDTQYF.